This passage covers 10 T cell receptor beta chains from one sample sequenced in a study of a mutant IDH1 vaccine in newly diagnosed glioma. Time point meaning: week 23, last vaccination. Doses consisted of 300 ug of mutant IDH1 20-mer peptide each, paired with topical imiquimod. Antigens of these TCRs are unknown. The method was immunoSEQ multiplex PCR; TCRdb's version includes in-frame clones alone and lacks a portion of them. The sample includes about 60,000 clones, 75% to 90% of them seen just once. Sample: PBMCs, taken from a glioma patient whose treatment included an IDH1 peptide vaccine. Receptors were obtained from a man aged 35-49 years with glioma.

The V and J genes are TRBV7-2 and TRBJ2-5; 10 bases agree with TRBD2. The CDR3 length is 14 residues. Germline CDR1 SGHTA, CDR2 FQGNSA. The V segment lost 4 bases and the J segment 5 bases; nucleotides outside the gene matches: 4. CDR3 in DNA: TGTGCCAGCAGCTCTGGAGCGGGAGGGGAGACCCAGTACTTC. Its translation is CASSSGAGGETQYF. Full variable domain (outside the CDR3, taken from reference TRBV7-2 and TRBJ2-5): GAGVSQSPSNKVTEKGKDVELRCDPISGHTALYWYRQSLGQGLEFLIYFQGNSAPDKSGLPSDRFSAERTGGSVSTLTIQRTQQEDSAVYLCASSSGAGGETQYFGPGTRLLVL.

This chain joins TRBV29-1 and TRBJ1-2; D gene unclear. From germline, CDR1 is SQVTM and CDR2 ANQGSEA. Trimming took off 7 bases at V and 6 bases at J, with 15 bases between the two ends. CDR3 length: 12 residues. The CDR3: CSAPGFGNGYTF. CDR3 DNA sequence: TGCAGCGCGCCGGGATTCGGAAATGGCTACACCTTC.

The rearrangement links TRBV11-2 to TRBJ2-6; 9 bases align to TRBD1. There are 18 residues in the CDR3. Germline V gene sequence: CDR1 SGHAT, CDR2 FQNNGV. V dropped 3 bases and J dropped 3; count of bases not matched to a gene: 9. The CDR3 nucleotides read TGTGCCAGCAGCTTTGGGACAGGGAACTTTGGTGGGGCCAACGTCCTGACTTTC. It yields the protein CASSFGTGNFGGANVLTF.

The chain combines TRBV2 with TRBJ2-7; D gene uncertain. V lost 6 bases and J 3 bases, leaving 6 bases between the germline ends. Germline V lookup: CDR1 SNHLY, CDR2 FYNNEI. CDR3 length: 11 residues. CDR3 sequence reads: CASRGHYEQYF. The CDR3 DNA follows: TGTGCCAGCAGAGGGCACTACGAGCAGTACTTC.

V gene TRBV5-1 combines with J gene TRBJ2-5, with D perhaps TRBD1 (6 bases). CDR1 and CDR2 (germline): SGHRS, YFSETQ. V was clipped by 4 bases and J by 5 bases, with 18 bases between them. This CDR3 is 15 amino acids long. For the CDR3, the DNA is TGCGCCAGCAGCCTTACGAAGGGTGGACAGGAGACCCAGTACTTC. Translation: CASSLTKGGQETQYF. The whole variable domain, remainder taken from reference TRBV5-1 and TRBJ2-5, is KAGVTQTPRYLIKTRGQQVTLSCSPISGHRSVSWYQQTPGQGLQFLFEYFSETQRNKGNFPGRFSGRQFSNSRSEMNVSTLELGDSALYLCASSLTKGGQETQYFGPGTRLLVL.

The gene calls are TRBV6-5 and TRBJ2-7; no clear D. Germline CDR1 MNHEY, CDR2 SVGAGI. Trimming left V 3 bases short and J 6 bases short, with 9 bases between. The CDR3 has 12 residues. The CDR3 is CASSYGLGEQYF. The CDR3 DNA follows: TGTGCCAGCAGTTATGGTTTGGGCGAGCAGTACTTC.

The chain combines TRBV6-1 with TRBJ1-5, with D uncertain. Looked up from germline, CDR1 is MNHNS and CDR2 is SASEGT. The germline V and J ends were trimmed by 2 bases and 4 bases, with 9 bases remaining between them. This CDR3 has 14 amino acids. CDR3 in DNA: TGTGCCAGCAGTGAAATCTACGGGAATCAGCCCCAGCATTTT. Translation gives CASSEIYGNQPQHF.

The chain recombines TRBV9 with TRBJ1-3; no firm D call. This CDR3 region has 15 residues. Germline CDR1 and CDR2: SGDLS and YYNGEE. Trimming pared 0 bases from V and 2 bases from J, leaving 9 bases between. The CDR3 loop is CASSVGPGAGNTIYF. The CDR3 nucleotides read TGTGCCAGCAGCGTAGGCCCTGGGGCTGGAAACACCATATATTTT.

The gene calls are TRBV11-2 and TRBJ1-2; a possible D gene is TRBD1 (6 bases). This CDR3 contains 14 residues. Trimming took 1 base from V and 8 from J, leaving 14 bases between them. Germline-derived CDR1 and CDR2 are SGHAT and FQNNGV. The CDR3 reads CASSLGQAYGGYTF. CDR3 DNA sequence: TGTGCCAGCAGCTTAGGACAGGCGTATGGAGGCTACACCTTC.

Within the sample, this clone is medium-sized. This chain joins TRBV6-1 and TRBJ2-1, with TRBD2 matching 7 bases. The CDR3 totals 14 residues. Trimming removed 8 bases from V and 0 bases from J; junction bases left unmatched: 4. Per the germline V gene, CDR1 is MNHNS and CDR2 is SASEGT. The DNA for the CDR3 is TGTGCCAGCCGGGACTATAGCTCCTACAATGAGCAGTTCTTC. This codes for CASRDYSSYNEQFF.